This T cell receptor (beta chain) derives from a study of somatic mutations in cytotoxic T cells in rheumatoid arthritis. In the study overall: Right after diagnosis, and before any treatment had started, patient peripheral blood (over 28 ml EDTA) was drawn.

Only in-frame clones appear in the TCRdb table, and some are missing; sequencing was by immunoSEQ multiplex PCR. The sample includes some 17,000 clones, 70% to 85% seen only once; the top ten take approximately 19%. The CDR3 has 15 residues. The V gene end was trimmed by 5 bases and the J gene end by 2 bases; junction bases not matched to a gene: 8. CDR1 and CDR2 from the germline V gene are SQVTM and ANQGSEA. This sequence joins TRBV29-1 and TRBJ2-1; 8 nucleotides line up with TRBD2. The sequence was obtained from an adult with rheumatoid arthritis. Sample: CD8+ T cells sorted from blood. The CDR3 sequence: CSVLRSGSAYNEQFF. CDR3 bases: TGCAGCGTTTTAAGGAGCGGGAGTGCCTACAATGAGCAGTTCTTC.